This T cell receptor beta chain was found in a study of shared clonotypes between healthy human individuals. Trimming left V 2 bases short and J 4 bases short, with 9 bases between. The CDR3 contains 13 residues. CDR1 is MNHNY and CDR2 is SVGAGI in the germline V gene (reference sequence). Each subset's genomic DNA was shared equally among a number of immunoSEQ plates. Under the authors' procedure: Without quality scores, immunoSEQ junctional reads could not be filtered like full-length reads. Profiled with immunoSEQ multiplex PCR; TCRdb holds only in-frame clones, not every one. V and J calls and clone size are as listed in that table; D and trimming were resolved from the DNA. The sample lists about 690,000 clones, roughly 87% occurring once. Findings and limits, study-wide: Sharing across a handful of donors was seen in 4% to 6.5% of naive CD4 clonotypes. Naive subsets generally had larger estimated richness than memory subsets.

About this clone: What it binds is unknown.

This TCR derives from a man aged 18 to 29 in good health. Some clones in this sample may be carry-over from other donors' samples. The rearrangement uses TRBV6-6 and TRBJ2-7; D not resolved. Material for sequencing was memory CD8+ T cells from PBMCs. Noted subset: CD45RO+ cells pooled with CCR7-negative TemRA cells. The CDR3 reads CASSYRDQYEQYF. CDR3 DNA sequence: TGTGCCAGCAGTTACCGCGACCAATACGAGCAGTACTTC.